This paragraph reports one T cell receptor beta chain. The antigen it binds to is not known. No per-base quality is available; no much larger clone lies one base away. In total, around 600 healthy bone marrow donors made up the cohort. At the time of sampling, all cohort members were nominally healthy, though unrecorded immune exposures were likely present. The donor was CMV seronegative and was included in the group of about 350 seronegative cohort members. A peripheral blood sample was collected from each donor, and TCR beta sequencing was performed on peripheral blood mononuclear cells. The Qiagen DNeasy Blood Extraction Kit was used to extract genomic DNA from the blood cell samples. This sample was included in a study of cytomegalovirus exposure and HLA in healthy donors (dated 2017 in TCRdb). About the investigation overall: An earlier analysis of more than 550 of the donors reported about 280 Gb of sequence data and 90 million to 120 million unique TCR beta sequences obtained from around 190 million T cells. An early release that covered 500 to 800 HLA-typed donors contained approximately 300 gigabases of sequencing data and tens of millions of unique TCR sequences. The genetic ancestry cluster associated with self-reported Caucasian donors included about four fifths of the approximately 410 genotyped donors. The study aimed to test whether signatures of past pathogen exposure could be identified by cataloging public T cell receptors. The study used immunosequencing to profile the T cell repertoires of about 670 subjects and linked those repertoires to cytomegalovirus serostatus. A separate validation cohort of over a hundred different subjects was used in addition to the roughly 670-subject first cohort. The study combined high-throughput TCR immunosequencing, statistical association of individual TCRs with disease status, and machine learning to predict cytomegalovirus infection status. In a later analysis, previously published TCR beta repertoires from several hundred donors were re-analyzed and high-resolution HLA genotyping was added so that TCR occurrence patterns could be studied. In the later analysis, no new phenotypic data were used to find candidate immune exposures; instead, reliance was placed on TCR beta sequences and their occurrence across donors. To decide whether each TCR beta V gene segment behaved as functional or pseudogenic, an earlier analysis of some 600 of the donors relied on high-throughput TCR beta sequencing. Donor age, sex, ethnicity and CMV serostatus were compiled together with the repertoire data. A later genetic analysis took genome-wide SNP genotypes for about 65% of the roughly 670 donors and used that subset as a discovery cohort. All discovery cohort repertoires had been generated using a single sequencing platform. HLA typing included class I and class II loci at four-digit resolution. Typing coverage differed by locus: A, B, C, DRB1 and DQB1 were typed in roughly 629-630 donors, DQA1 in 500 to 550, DPA1 in approximately 600, and DPB1 in 472. About five DR-DQ haplotypes were treated as single units for association and clustering because of strong linkage in the cohort. Across 398 genotyped donors of the cohort, an average of about 240,000 unique TCR beta nucleotide sequences per donor were sequenced, and 15% to 20% of those sequences were non-productive.

The research as a whole found: A further reported finding was that TCR beta sequences accurately predicted the HLA-A and HLA-B alleles for most subjects in the first cohort. For the cohort, immune exposure information was limited to CMV serostatus. In this cohort, only TCR beta chains were sequenced, and detectable features were limited by the absence of alpha or paired-chain data. The authors suggested that the approach could potentially be extended to other disease states and immunological phenotypes. Assigning TCR associations to individual alleles was difficult when HLA alleles, especially DR and DQ, strongly co-occurred. Across donors, most TCR sequences were observed very rarely, whereas some public TCRs were present in many individuals. A later genetic analysis reported fewer N-insertions in productive TCRs among donors in an Asian-associated ancestry cluster than the approximately 700-donor mean. In vitro tests confirmed that three of the cytomegalovirus-associated TCR beta chains recognize cytomegalovirus antigens. Compared with equally common non-associated chains, HLA-associated TCR beta chains in a later analysis were more clonally expanded and had lower generation probabilities. The classifier was reported to diagnose cytomegalovirus status with high specificity and sensitivity in both the original cohort and the validation cohort. Roughly uniform sequencing depth across donors was assumed in presence/absence analyses, although this assumption may not hold. In a later analysis, several top co-occurrence clusters were reported to appear linked to parvovirus B19, influenza, CMV and Epstein-Barr virus. The sequencing pipeline was judged likely to have produced a cluster of highly shared sequence variants as a technical artifact. According to a later analysis, most CMV-associated TCR beta chains appeared to be HLA-restricted, and the HLA associations seemed to be driven largely by CMV exposure. Broadly in line with IMGT annotations, most TCR beta V segments showed up in productive rearrangements about 90% or about 30% of the time in an earlier analysis of several hundred of the donors. Because HLA typing was missing for some donors at each locus, association tests included only the typed subset. A later analysis found that TCR association rates varied across HLA loci, with DRB1 alleles showing the most associated TCRs and HLA-C alleles the fewest. Because counts were too low, some 17 rarely observed V segments, including chromosome 9 orphons, were excluded from the earlier analysis of some 540 of the donors. Specific HLA alleles were associated with over 15,000 TCR beta sequences at a false discovery rate of 0.05 in a later analysis. Some IMGT-functional V segments, including TRBV6-2 and TRBV6-3, could not be distinguished by the 87-base-pair reads and were therefore excluded. Correlated functional status among segregating V segments might be attributable to linkage disequilibrium, but an unknown experimental factor could not be ruled out. A total of roughly 160 TCR beta chains were listed by the study as associated with cytomegalovirus. A later genetic analysis associated a missense DCLRE1C variant with V-gene and J-gene trimming of TCR beta chains, and an independent cohort replicated the association.

The library was made by the immunoSEQ multiplex PCR assay. For the multiplex PCR, a mixture combining 60 forward primers for TCR Vbeta segments and 13 reverse primers for TCR Jbeta segments was used. The CDR3 region of rearranged TCR beta genes was amplified from genomic DNA by a multiplex PCR assay. The amplified TCR beta libraries were sequenced on the Illumina HiSeq System as 87-base-pair reads. The authors processed their data as follows. A later analysis tallied around 87 million unique TCR beta chains across the 650 to 750 repertoires, and about 10 million of those chains were shared by two or more donors. Raw reads were error-corrected and collapsed into unique sequences by a nearest-neighbor algorithm in which closely related sequences were merged to remove PCR and sequencing errors. CDR3 sequences were aligned to IMGT reference sequences to assign V, D and J gene segments. For a sequence to be retained, at least a six-nucleotide match to both a V gene segment and a J gene segment was required. Rearrangements were called productive when the CDR3 lacked stop codons and stayed in frame with V and J; all others were non-productive. Following IMGT convention, CDR3 was defined as the stretch from the second conserved V-encoded cysteine up to the conserved J-encoded phenylalanine. Sequences without an unambiguous match to a single V gene segment were excluded from the earlier analysis of about 600 of the donors. In an earlier analysis of around 600 of the donors, V segments were called functional above 56.7% productive rearrangements and were called segregating when the between-donor standard deviation exceeded 5%. A statistical classification framework was built to diagnose cytomegalovirus status from the catalog of TCR beta chain sequences. In a later analysis, V and J genes were assigned by comparing TCR nucleotide sequences against IMGT/GENE-DB human TR gene sequences. The TCRdist pipeline was used in a later analysis to assign CDR3 sequences and most-parsimonious VDJ recombination scenarios. In a later analysis, each TCR beta chain was defined by its CDR3 amino acid sequence together with its V-gene family, and reads without a unique V-gene family were excluded. To address suspected cross-contamination and a sequencing artifact, a later analysis removed under 600 highly shared, low-generation-probability nucleotide sequences. In a later analysis, a clonal expansion index for each public chain was calculated from normalized within-repertoire ranks of inferred template counts. A later analysis computed generation probabilities with a VDJ recombination model fitted to out-of-frame rearrangements, and checked the results against IGoR. A later analysis scored TCR-TCR, TCR-HLA and TCR-CMV co-occurrence with hypergeometric tests, applying a repertoire-size bias correction to TCR pairs. A later analysis estimated false discovery rates by permuting HLA or CMV assignments 20 times. In a later analysis, co-occurring TCRs were grouped using DBSCAN, and TCRdist sequence similarity was added for clustering within HLA-allele-positive subsets. For co-occurrence clustering, repertoires with fewer than 30,000 or more than 120,000 public chains were excluded, along with 5 or 6 repertoires with anomalous nucleotide sharing. Sourced from immuneACCESS, this table was stored by TCRdb with only in-frame sequences that have V and J called. A share of the clones is absent; for the studies checked, an unresolved V gene accounts for under half, and the remainder has no known explanation. V, J and clone size are those of that table, while D and trimming were read from the DNA. The sample table holds about 130,000 clones, of which almost 80% were seen once. The ten largest clonotypes hold 1.5% of the sample.

The CDR3 covers 15 residues, taking in both the cysteine and the phenylalanine. The DNA shown is the 45-base CDR3, in frame from base 1. Trimming removed 6 bases from V and 4 bases from J, leaving 19 bases between the germline ends. Reading the germline V gene (reference sequence) gives CDR1 MNHNY and CDR2 SVGAGI. The sequence came from a female donor in good health and CMV-seronegative. The sequencing input was PBMCs. Recombination linked TRBV6-6 to TRBJ2-7; TRBD1 is possibly the D segment (5 matching bases). This receptor has the CDR3 CASRTGQGPIYEQYF. The DNA sequence is TGTGCCAGCAGAACAGGTCAAGGACCTATTTACGAGCAGTACTTC.